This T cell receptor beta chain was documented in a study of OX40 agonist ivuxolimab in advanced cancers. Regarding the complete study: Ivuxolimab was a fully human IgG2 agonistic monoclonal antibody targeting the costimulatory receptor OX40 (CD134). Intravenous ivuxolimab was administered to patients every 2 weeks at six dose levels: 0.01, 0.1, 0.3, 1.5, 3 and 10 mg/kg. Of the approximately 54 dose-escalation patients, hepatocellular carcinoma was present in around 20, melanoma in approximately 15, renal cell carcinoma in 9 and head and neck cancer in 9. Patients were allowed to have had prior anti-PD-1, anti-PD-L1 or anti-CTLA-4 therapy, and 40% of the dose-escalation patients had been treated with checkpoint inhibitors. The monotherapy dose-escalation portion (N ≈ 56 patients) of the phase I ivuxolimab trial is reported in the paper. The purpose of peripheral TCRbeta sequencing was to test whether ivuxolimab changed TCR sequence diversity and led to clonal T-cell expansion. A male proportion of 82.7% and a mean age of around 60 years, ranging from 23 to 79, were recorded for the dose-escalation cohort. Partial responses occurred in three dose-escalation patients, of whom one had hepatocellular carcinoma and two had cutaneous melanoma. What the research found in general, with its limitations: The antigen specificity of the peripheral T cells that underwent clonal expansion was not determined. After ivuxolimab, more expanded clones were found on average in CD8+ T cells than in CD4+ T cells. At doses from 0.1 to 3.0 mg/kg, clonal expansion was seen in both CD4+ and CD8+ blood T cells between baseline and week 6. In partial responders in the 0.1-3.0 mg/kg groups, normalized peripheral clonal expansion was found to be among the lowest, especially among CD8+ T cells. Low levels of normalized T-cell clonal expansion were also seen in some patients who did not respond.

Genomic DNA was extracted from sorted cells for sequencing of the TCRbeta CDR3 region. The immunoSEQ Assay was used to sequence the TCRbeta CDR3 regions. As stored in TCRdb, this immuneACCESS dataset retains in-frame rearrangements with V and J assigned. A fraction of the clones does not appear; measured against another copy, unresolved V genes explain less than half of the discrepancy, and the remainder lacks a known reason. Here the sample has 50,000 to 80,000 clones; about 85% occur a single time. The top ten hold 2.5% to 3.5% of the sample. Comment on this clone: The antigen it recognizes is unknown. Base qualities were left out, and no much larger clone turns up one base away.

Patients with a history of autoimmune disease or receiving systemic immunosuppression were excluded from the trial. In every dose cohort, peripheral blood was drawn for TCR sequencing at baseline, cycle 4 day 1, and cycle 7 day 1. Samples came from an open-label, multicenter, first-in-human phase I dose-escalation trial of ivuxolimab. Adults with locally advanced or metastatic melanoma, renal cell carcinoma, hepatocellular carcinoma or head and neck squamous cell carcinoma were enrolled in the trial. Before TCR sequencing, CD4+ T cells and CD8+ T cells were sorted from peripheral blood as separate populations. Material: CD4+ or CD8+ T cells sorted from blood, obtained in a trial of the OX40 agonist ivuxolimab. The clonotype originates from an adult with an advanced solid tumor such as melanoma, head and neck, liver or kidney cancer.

The CDR3 sequence is CASSYSSSYEQYF. The DNA sequence reads TGTGCCAGCAGTTACAGCAGCTCCTACGAGCAGTACTTC. Here the chain combines TRBV6-6 and TRBJ2-7; the D gene remains uncertain. A distance of 5 bases separates the germline ends of V and J, which lose 2 bases and 0 bases respectively. The germline V gene (reference sequence) supplies CDR1 MNHNY and CDR2 SVGAGI. The CDR3, from cysteine to phenylalanine, totals 13 residues. Here the CDR3 DNA is all that survives: 39 bases in frame from base 1.